These 8 T cell receptor beta chains originate from one sample sequenced in a study of graft-versus-host responses after intestinal transplantation (dated by TCRdb to the early 2020s). Library construction relied on the immunoSEQ multiplex PCR assay. As stored in TCRdb, this immuneACCESS dataset retains in-frame rearrangements with V and J assigned. A fraction of the clones does not appear; measured against another copy, unresolved V genes explain less than half of the discrepancy, and the remainder lacks a known reason. Counted in this sample were about 25,000 clones; 90% to 95% of them appeared once. Jointly, the top ten make up 0.75% to 0.95% of the sample. This specimen was PBMCs, taken nearly 31 days after intestinal transplant. The receptors were gathered from a human patient who received an intestinal transplant, so some T cells may come from the graft donor.

The chain uses TRBV11-2 and TRBJ2-7; TRBD2 matches 9 bases. Germline CDR1 reads SGHAT; CDR2 reads FQNNGV. CDR3 size: 17 residues. With 6 bases clipped from V and 4 bases from J, the junction kept 16 bases outside the gene matches. In DNA, the CDR3 is TGTGCCAGCAGGGGAAAGGGACTGACTAGCGGAATTTACGAGCAGTACTTC. This codes for CASRGKGLTSGIYEQYF.

This clone was seen a single time. The V gene is TRBV19, the J gene TRBJ1-1; 9 bases line up with TRBD1. The CDR3 has 13 residues. CDR1 and CDR2 from the germline V gene are LNHDA and SQIVND (reference sequence). With V trimmed by 6 bases and J by 4 bases, 3 bases remained unmatched. Here the CDR3 reads CASRLTGGTEAFF. CDR3 in DNA: TGTGCCAGTAGGCTGACAGGGGGCACTGAAGCTTTCTTT.

The V gene is TRBV4-3, the J gene TRBJ2-4; D remains ambiguous. V dropped 3 bases and J dropped 8 bases, with 17 bases sitting between them. The CDR3 loop spans 15 amino acids. CDR1 and CDR2 (germline): LGHNA, YSLEER. The CDR3 is CASSHPLRGTDIQYF. CDR3 nucleotide sequence: TGCGCCAGCAGCCACCCTCTTCGTGGAACGGACATTCAGTACTTC.

The chain joins TRBV5-1 to TRBJ1-2; D is ambiguous. The ends were cut back, 0 bases at V and 4 bases at J, with 4 bases in the middle. Looked up from germline, CDR1 is SGHRS and CDR2 is YFSETQ. The CDR3 spans 12 residues. CDR3: CASSLGAYGYTF. CDR3 in DNA: TGCGCCAGCAGCTTGGGGGCCTATGGCTACACCTTC.

The chain combines TRBV9 with TRBJ1-3; D not resolved. V lost 0 bases to trimming and J lost 0 bases, with 13 bases between them. This CDR3 spans 17 amino acids. Germline CDR1 reads SGDLS; CDR2 reads YYNGEE. The CDR3, as DNA: TGTGCCAGCAGCGTAGGAGGTCCGGTGAGCTCTGGAAACACCATATATTTT. The encoded protein is CASSVGGPVSSGNTIYF.

The chain links TRBV28 to TRBJ2-1; maybe TRBD2 (6 bases). Germline V gene lookup returns CDR1 MDHEN and CDR2 SYDVKM. Trimming took 10 bases from V and 5 from J, leaving 18 bases between them. The CDR3 runs to 14 residues. The DNA for the CDR3 is TGTGCCACGTTAAGGATGCCGGGGGACAATGAGCAGTTCTTC. It translates to CATLRMPGDNEQFF.

The rearrangement uses TRBV28 and TRBJ2-3; 8 bases line up with TRBD2. The length of the CDR3 is 14 residues. Germline V CDR1 and CDR2: MDHEN, SYDVKM. V shed 8 bases, J shed 1 base, and the junction held 5 bases outside the gene matches. The CDR3 protein is CASVGTSRTDTQYF. DNA of the CDR3: TGTGCCAGCGTCGGGACTAGTCGCACAGATACGCAGTATTTT.

The chain is built from TRBV19 and TRBJ2-7; D might be TRBD2 (5 bases). This CDR3 comprises 14 residues. Per germline, CDR1 LNHDA and CDR2 SQIVND (reference sequence). V lost 6 bases to trimming and J lost 1 base, with 13 bases between them. The CDR3 DNA follows: TGTGCCAGTAGCTATTTAGGGAGTTCCTACGAGCAGTACTTC. Its protein product is CASSYLGSSYEQYF.